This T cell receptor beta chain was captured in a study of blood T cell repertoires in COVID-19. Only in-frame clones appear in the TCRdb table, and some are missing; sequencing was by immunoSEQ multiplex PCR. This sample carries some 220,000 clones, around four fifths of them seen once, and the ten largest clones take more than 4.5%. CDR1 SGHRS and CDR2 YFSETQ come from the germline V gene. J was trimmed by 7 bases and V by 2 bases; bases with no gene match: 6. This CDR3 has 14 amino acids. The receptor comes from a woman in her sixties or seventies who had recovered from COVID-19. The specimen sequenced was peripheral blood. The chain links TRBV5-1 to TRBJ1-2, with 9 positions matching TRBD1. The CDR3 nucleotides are TGCGCCAGCAGCTTAGTACAGGGGGCGAGTGGCTACACCTTC. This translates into CASSLVQGASGYTF.